These 12 T cell receptor beta chains originate from one sample sequenced in a study of shared clonotypes between healthy human individuals (TCRdb year 2020). The receptor library was made with the immunoSEQ multiplex PCR assay. Entries here come from immuneACCESS through TCRdb and include only in-frame sequences with V and J called. Some clones fail to appear in such tables; in the studies checked, an unresolved V gene covers under half of the shortfall, and the cause of the remainder is unknown. Within this sample are some 360,000 clones, with more than 60% of them counted one time only. About 10% of the sample comes from the top ten. The sample taken for sequencing was memory CD4+ T cells sorted from blood. The sample's cell subset or site, from its label and the paper: CD45RA-negative fraction. The origin of the receptors is a man aged 25 to 45 in good health.

The gene calls are TRBV7-3 and TRBJ2-5, with 11 bases matching TRBD2. With V trimmed by 5 bases and J by 4 bases, 9 bases remained unmatched. The CDR3 has 16 amino acids. Germline values: CDR1 SGHTA, CDR2 FQGTGA. This chain's CDR3 is CASSTIAGGPIETQYF. The CDR3 DNA sequence: TGTGCCAGCAGCACCATAGCGGGAGGGCCCATAGAGACCCAGTACTTC.

V gene TRBV19 combines with J gene TRBJ2-1, with D uncertain. V gave up 4 bases and J gave up 9 bases, with 10 bases separating them. Germline CDR1 is LNHDA and CDR2 is SQIVND (reference sequence). This CDR3 region has 12 residues. The CDR3 region is CASSRVEVEQFF. In DNA, the CDR3 is TGTGCCAGTAGTAGGGTTGAGGTTGAGCAGTTCTTC.

The J gene is TRBJ2-1, the V gene TRBV28; 9 bases fit TRBD1. Trimming took 8 bases from V and 1 from J; bases not matched to a gene: 3. CDR1 and CDR2 (germline): MDHEN, SYDVKM. The CDR3 consists of 14 residues. CDR3 region: CASQTGGSYNEQFF. As DNA, the CDR3 is TGTGCCAGCCAGACAGGGGGATCCTACAATGAGCAGTTCTTC.

The chain is built from TRBV5-1 and TRBJ2-5; either TRBD1 or TRBD2 may supply D (5 bases each). Germline-derived CDR1 and CDR2 are SGHRS and YFSETQ. CDR3 size: 12 residues. Trimming removed 4 bases at V and 4 bases at J, with 8 bases between. CDR3 protein: CASSRDGETQYF. Written as DNA, the CDR3 is TGCGCCAGCAGCCGGGACGGAGAGACCCAGTACTTC.

Remarks on this clone: In the same sample, other DNA sequences code for this CDR3. This chain links TRBV2 with TRBJ2-5; TRBD2 agrees at 16 bases. Germline lookup yields CDR1 SNHLY and CDR2 FYNNEI. CDR3 length: 17 amino acids. V lost 6 bases and J lost 5; bases outside the gene matches: 9. CDR3 bases: TGTGCCAGCAGAGGCCCCGGGACTAGCGGGAGGGCCGAGACCCAGTACTTC. Translation gives CASRGPGTSGRAETQYF.

The chain recombines TRBV28 with TRBJ1-5, with D unresolved. Germline CDR1 is MDHEN and CDR2 is SYDVKM. The V gene lost 7 bases and the J gene lost 15 bases, with 19 bases spanning the gap. The CDR3 contains 12 residues. CDR3 region: CASNNQLVLAHF. DNA for the CDR3: TGTGCCAGCAATAACCAGCTCGTGCTCGCGCATTTT.

This rearrangement joins TRBV6-5 to TRBJ2-2; TRBD1 or TRBD2 may be the D gene (5 bases each). Germline CDR1 is MNHEY and CDR2 is SVGAGI. The CDR3 consists of 16 residues. The ends were cut back, 2 bases at V and 5 bases at J, with 15 bases in the middle. The CDR3 nucleotides read TGTGCCAGCAGTTACCTCACGAGGGGCGCAACCGGGGAGCTGTTTTTT. Its protein is CASSYLTRGATGELFF.

A word on this clone: The same CDR3 can be traced to other DNA sequences in this sample. V is TRBV18 and J is TRBJ2-3; the match to TRBD1 covers 8 bases. This CDR3 is 16 amino acids long. V shed 1 base and J 6 bases; nucleotides not matched to a gene: 9. Germline CDR1 KGHSH, CDR2 LQKENI. CDR3 amino acids: CASSPLGDRGTDTQYF. The CDR3 coding sequence is TGTGCCAGCTCACCACTGGGAGACAGGGGTACTGATACGCAGTATTTT.

The CDR3 here is CASSPPGRNYGYTF. DNA for the CDR3: TGTGCCAGCTCACCACCGGGCAGAAACTATGGCTACACCTTC. The chain links TRBV18 to TRBJ1-2; the D is unclear. Trimming stripped 0 bases from V and 2 bases from J, with 7 bases between. This CDR3 spans 14 amino acids. CDR1 and CDR2 from the germline V gene are KGHSH and LQKENI.

The chain has TRBV4-2 and TRBJ2-3; D unresolved. Per the germline V gene, CDR1 is LGHNA and CDR2 is YNFKEQ. Trimming removed 0 bases at V and 5 bases at J, with 6 bases between. CDR3 length equals 13 residues. DNA of the CDR3: TGTGCCAGCAGCCAAGAAGACGGAGATACGCAGTATTTT. Translation gives CASSQEDGDTQYF.

The V gene is TRBV2, the J gene TRBJ2-5, with 9 bases identical to TRBD2. This CDR3 is built from 15 residues. V shed 6 bases, J shed 5 bases, and the junction held 10 bases outside the gene matches. CDR1 is SNHLY, CDR2 FYNNEI, per germline. This CDR3 reads CASSLLTSGMETQYF. The DNA for the CDR3 is TGTGCCAGCAGCCTACTGACTAGCGGAATGGAGACCCAGTACTTC.

This clone has just a few counts. The chain recombines TRBV11-2 with TRBJ2-7; D uncertain. Per the germline V gene, CDR1 is SGHAT and CDR2 is FQNNGV. The CDR3 sequence is 18 residues long. With 3 bases removed from V and 0 bases from J, the gap between germline ends came to 21 bases. Here the CDR3 reads CASSLSASRSKSSYEQYF. The CDR3 DNA sequence: TGTGCCAGCAGCTTGTCGGCCAGCCGTTCGAAGAGCTCCTACGAGCAGTACTTC.